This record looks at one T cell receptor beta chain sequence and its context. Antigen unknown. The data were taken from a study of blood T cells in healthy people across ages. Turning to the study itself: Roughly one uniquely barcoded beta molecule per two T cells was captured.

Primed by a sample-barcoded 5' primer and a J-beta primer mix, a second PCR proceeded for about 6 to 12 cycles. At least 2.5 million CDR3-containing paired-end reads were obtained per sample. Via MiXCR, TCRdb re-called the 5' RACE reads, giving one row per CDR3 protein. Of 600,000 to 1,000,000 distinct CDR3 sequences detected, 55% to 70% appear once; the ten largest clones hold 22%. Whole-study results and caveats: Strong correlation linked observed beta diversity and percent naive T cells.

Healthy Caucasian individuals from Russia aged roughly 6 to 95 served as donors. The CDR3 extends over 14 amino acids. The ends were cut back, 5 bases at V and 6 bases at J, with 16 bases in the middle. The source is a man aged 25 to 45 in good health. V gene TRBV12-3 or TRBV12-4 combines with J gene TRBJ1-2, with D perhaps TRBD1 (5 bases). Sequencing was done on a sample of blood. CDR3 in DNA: TGTGCCAGCAGTCGACAGAACACCGGGGATGGCTACACCTTC. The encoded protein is CASSRQNTGDGYTF.